This TCR beta chain is drawn from a study of blood T cell repertoires in COVID-19. Study details: The United States, Italy and Spain provided the acute and convalescent COVID-19 samples. From T cells, B-cell-depleted T cells, or PBMCs came the material, which was cDNA or gDNA.

Germline V gives CDR1 MDHEN, CDR2 SYDVKM. The ends lost 10 bases at V and 14 bases at J; junction bases unmatched: 17. The CDR3 consists of 13 residues. Original processing notes: Scientists estimated how many nucleated cells there were by amplifying reference gene primers. Some clones are missing from TCRdb's copy, which holds only in-frame ones; the method was immunoSEQ multiplex PCR. V, J and clone size are those of that table, while D and trimming were read from the DNA. The sample yields around 60,000 clones, about 85% seen once. Sequenced input: peripheral blood. This clonotype originated in a man between 65 and 85 years old with acute or convalescent COVID-19. The chain carries TRBV28 and TRBJ1-5; the match to TRBD1 covers 7 bases. The CDR3 DNA follows: TGTGCCAACCCGACAGGGCCGTCTCCCCTCGAGCATTTT. As protein: CANPTGPSPLEHF.